This is a list of T cell receptor beta chains from one sample in a study of blood T cell repertoires in COVID-19. The table came from immunoSEQ multiplex PCR; TCRdb's copy has only in-frame clones and leaves some out. The sample includes 55,000 to 65,000 clones, 80% to 90% of them seen just once. The source material was peripheral blood. These receptors came from a man aged 60-69 years with COVID-19, enrolled during active disease. Both conserved end residues are part of each CDR3. Fields, in order: J gene, V gene, clone size, D gene, CDR3 DNA, CDR3 protein. The D gene is left open where the match is weak. For some rows the clone size is stated as once, few or many, or as a class when expanded; others skip it.

J: TRBJ2-6; V: TRBV13; size: -; D: -; DNA: TGTGCCAGCAGCTGGCCTAGTGCGGGGGCCAACGTCCTGACTTTC; CDR3: CASSWPSAGANVLTF
J: TRBJ1-1; V: TRBV5-4; size: -; D: -; DNA: TGTGCCAGCAGCTTGGCCAGTGGTACTGAAGCTTTCTTT; CDR3: CASSLASGTEAFF
J: TRBJ2-5; V: TRBV5-4; size: -; D: TRBD1; DNA: TGTGCCAGCAGCCGACAGGGGGCTAAGGGCGAGACCCAGTACTTC; CDR3: CASSRQGAKGETQYF
J: TRBJ1-4; V: TRBV6-5; size: -; D: -; DNA: TGTGCCAGCAGTTACTCCGGAGGGAAGGAAAAACTGTTTTTT; CDR3: CASSYSGGKEKLFF
J: TRBJ2-3; V: TRBV7-2; size: -; D: -; DNA: TGTGCCAGCAGCTTAGAGGGACTTGCAGATACGCAGTATTTT; CDR3: CASSLEGLADTQYF
J: TRBJ2-7; V: TRBV20-1; size: -; D: TRBD1; DNA: TGCAGTGCTAGTGCAAGGTTGGGACAGGGTTCCTACGAGCAGTACTTC; CDR3: CSASARLGQGSYEQYF
J: TRBJ2-7; V: TRBV3-1/TRBV3-2; size: -; D: TRBD1; DNA: TGTGCCAGCAGCCTCCTGGACAGGGACGAGCAGTACTTC; CDR3: CASSLLDRDEQYF
J: TRBJ1-2; V: TRBV30; size: -; D: -; DNA: TGTGCCTGGAGTGCCCAGGGCATTGGCTACACCTTC; CDR3: CAWSAQGIGYTF
J: TRBJ1-1; V: TRBV6-5; size: -; D: TRBD1; DNA: TGTGCCAGCAGTTATCTCAGGGGGCAGGGAGCTTTCTTT; CDR3: CASSYLRGQGAFF
J: TRBJ1-4; V: TRBV5-1; size: -; D: -; DNA: TGCGCCAGCAGCTTGGCGGGAGGTGGTAATGAAAAACTGTTTTTT; CDR3: CASSLAGGGNEKLFF
J: TRBJ2-1; V: TRBV6-5; size: -; D: TRBD1; DNA: TGTGCCAGCAGTTACTCCGGACAGGGGGCCTACAATGAGCAGTTCTTC; CDR3: CASSYSGQGAYNEQFF
J: TRBJ2-3; V: TRBV3-1/TRBV3-2; size: -; D: TRBD2; DNA: TGTGCCAGCAGCGATAGCGGGGCAATTGCAGATACGCAGTATTTT; CDR3: CASSDSGAIADTQYF
J: TRBJ1-1; V: TRBV29-1; size: few; D: TRBD1; DNA: TGCAGCGTTTGTTCGCTCGGGACAGATACTGAAGCTTTCTTT; CDR3: CSVCSLGTDTEAFF
J: TRBJ1-6; V: TRBV3-1/TRBV3-2; size: -; D: -; DNA: TGTGCCAGCAGCCATTCGACAGGACCCCTCCACTTT; CDR3: CASSHSTGPLHF
J: TRBJ2-1; V: TRBV12-3/TRBV12-4; size: -; D: -; DNA: TGTGCCAGCAGTTTAGTGACTACCCATGAGCAGTTCTTC; CDR3: CASSLVTTHEQFF
J: TRBJ1-1; V: TRBV5-1; size: -; D: -; DNA: TGCGCCAGCAGCTCTGATCCGGGACAAAACACTGAAGCTTTCTTT; CDR3: CASSSDPGQNTEAFF
J: TRBJ2-2; V: TRBV12-3/TRBV12-4; size: -; D: -; DNA: TGTGCCAGCAAACAGAAGTCGACCGGGGAGCTGTTTTTT; CDR3: CASKQKSTGELFF
J: TRBJ2-3; V: TRBV4-2; size: -; D: -; DNA: TGTGCCAGCAGCCAAGATCTCGCGGCTGATACGCAGTATTTT; CDR3: CASSQDLAADTQYF
J: TRBJ1-1; V: TRBV6-5; size: -; D: -; DNA: TGTGCCAGCAGTTCGGAGATGAACACTGAAGCTTTCTTT; CDR3: CASSSEMNTEAFF